This is a list of T cell receptor beta chains from one sample in a study of T cell responses to AZD1222 COVID-19 vaccine. The method was immunoSEQ multiplex PCR; TCRdb's version includes in-frame clones alone and lacks a portion of them. The sample lists about 90,000 clones, approximately 88% seen once, with roughly 15% in the top ten. The source material was peripheral blood, sampled on day 0 of AZD1222 vaccination. The receptor source for this set is an adult in good health. CDR3s include the opening cysteine and the closing phenylalanine or tryptophan. A D gene is named only where the DNA matches it firmly. The listing skips clone size in some rows; elsewhere it reads once, few, many or a size class.

clone_size	v_call	j_call	d_call	cdr3_nt	cdr3_aa
few	TRBV7-8	TRBJ1-6	.	TGTGCCAGCACCCTAGGTACAGGGTGGGGTAATTCACCCCTCCACTTT	CASTLGTGWGNSPLHF
.	TRBV18	TRBJ1-3	TRBD1	TGTGCCAGCTCACCGGGACAGGGAGTTGTAAACACCATATATTTT	CASSPGQGVVNTIYF
medium-sized	TRBV11-3	TRBJ2-1	.	TGTGCCAGCAGCACAGGCGCCGATGAGCAGTTCTTC	CASSTGADEQFF
.	TRBV28	TRBJ1-4	.	TGTGCCAGCAGTTTCCCTGAAGGGACAGAAAAACTGTTTTTT	CASSFPEGTEKLFF
.	TRBV6-6	TRBJ1-5	.	TGTGCCAGCAGCCTTGGGAGGGGGAGCAATCAGCCCCAGCATTTT	CASSLGRGSNQPQHF
.	TRBV20-1	TRBJ1-2	.	TGCAGTGCTTCGGACGGCTATGGCTACACCTTC	CSASDGYGYTF
.	TRBV19	TRBJ1-2	TRBD1	TGTGCCAGTAGTCGCCCCGGACAGGGGGCGCGGATTTTTGGCTACACCTTC	CASSRPGQGARIFGYTF
.	TRBV13	TRBJ1-2	.	TGTGCCAGCAGCTCGCCGGGACACTACGGCTATGGCTACACCTTC	CASSSPGHYGYGYTF
.	TRBV18	TRBJ2-3	.	TGTGCCAGCTCACCAAGGGCAACCACAGATACGCAGTATTTT	CASSPRATTDTQYF
.	TRBV7-9	TRBJ1-1	.	TGTGCCAGCAGCTTGAACAAGAACACTGAAGCTTTCTTT	CASSLNKNTEAFF
.	TRBV19	TRBJ2-2	TRBD2	TGTGCCAGTAGCCCAGGAGGCGGGAGGCGAACCGGGGAGCTGTTTTTT	CASSPGGGRRTGELFF
.	TRBV27	TRBJ2-6	.	TGTGCCAGCAGTTGGGCAGGGGATACCAACGTCCTGACTTTC	CASSWAGDTNVLTF
.	TRBV5-8	TRBJ2-6	.	TGTGCCAGCAGCTTGACAACCTCTGGGGCCAACGTCCTGACTTTC	CASSLTTSGANVLTF
once	TRBV7-2	TRBJ2-1	TRBD2	TGTGCCAGCAGCTTAGTCAGGGAGGGACAGTTCTTC	CASSLVREGQFF
.	TRBV6-5	TRBJ1-1	.	TGTGCCAGCAACGAACAAACCCTGTCCGGAGCTTTCTTT	CASNEQTLSGAFF
few	TRBV12-5	TRBJ1-1	.	TGTGCTAGTGGTTTGGTACCAAGGGGCTGGGAGGCTTTCTTT	CASGLVPRGWEAFF
.	TRBV18	TRBJ1-1	TRBD1	TGTGCCAGCTCACTCGACAGGGTTGCTTTCTTT	CASSLDRVAFF
.	TRBV19	TRBJ2-7	.	TGTGCCAGTAGTATCGGGACTGGCTACGAGCAGTACTTC	CASSIGTGYEQYF
.	TRBV28	TRBJ1-5	TRBD1	TGTGCCAGCAGCTCCTGGACAGGGGCGAGTCAGCCCCAGCATTTT	CASSSWTGASQPQHF
.	TRBV15	TRBJ1-1	.	TGTGCCACCAGCAGAGAGATGGGGGACACTGAAGCTTTCTTT	CATSREMGDTEAFF
.	TRBV5-6	TRBJ2-1	.	TGTGCCAGCAGCTCACTAGAAATGAACCACAATGAGCAGTTCTTC	CASSSLEMNHNEQFF
.	TRBV18	TRBJ2-5	.	TGTGCCAGCTCACCACCTCCTCAAATAGTTGAGACCCAGTACTTC	CASSPPPQIVETQYF
.	TRBV7-2	TRBJ2-7	TRBD2	TGTGCCAGCAGGAGGCTAGCGGGAGCCCCCCCCTACGAGCAGTACTTC	CASRRLAGAPPYEQYF
.	TRBV19	TRBJ2-1	TRBD2	TGTGCCAGTAGTCCCCGCGGCGGGAGTTTAATAGGCAATGAGCAGTTCTTC	CASSPRGGSLIGNEQFF
.	TRBV15	TRBJ2-3	TRBD2	TGTGCCACCAGCACCCGGACTAGCGGGAGAGTAGCAGATACGCAGTATTTT	CATSTRTSGRVADTQYF
.	TRBV6-1	TRBJ1-1	.	TGTGCCAGCAGTGAACCGGGTTTTAGCACTGAAGCTTTCTTT	CASSEPGFSTEAFF
.	TRBV18	TRBJ2-7	.	TGTGCCAGCTCACGCGGGACGGTCTACGAGCAGTACTTC	CASSRGTVYEQYF
.	TRBV6-1	TRBJ1-2	.	TGTGCCAGCAGTGAATCCCTGGGGCTGGAAGATGGCTACACCTTC	CASSESLGLEDGYTF
.	TRBV6-5	TRBJ1-2	TRBD1	TGTGCCAGCAGTTCCCCGGGACAGAGGCACTATGGCTACACCTTC	CASSSPGQRHYGYTF
.	TRBV6-2/TRBV6-3	TRBJ1-2	.	TGTGCCAGCAGCCTAACCAGGGGCGGCGGCTACACCTTC	CASSLTRGGGYTF
.	TRBV7-9	TRBJ2-2	TRBD2	TGTGCCAGCAGCTTATCCCGGACTAGCGGGACCCCCACCGGGGAGCTGTTTTTT	CASSLSRTSGTPTGELFF
.	TRBV15	TRBJ2-1	TRBD2	TGTGCCACCTATGCAGCGGGAGGATCCAATGAGCAGTTCTTC	CATYAAGGSNEQFF
.	TRBV2	TRBJ2-7	.	TGTGCCAGCAAATACCGACAGGACCTCCCCGGAAGCGAGCAGTACTTC	CASKYRQDLPGSEQYF
.	TRBV5-5	TRBJ2-2	TRBD2	TGTGCCAGCAGCATAACTAGCGGGAACACCGGGGAGCTGTTTTTT	CASSITSGNTGELFF
.	TRBV2	TRBJ1-3	.	TGTGCCAGCAGTGTGGATAGGAGCTCTGGAAACACCATATATTTT	CASSVDRSSGNTIYF
.	TRBV12-3/TRBV12-4	TRBJ1-1	.	TGTGCCACCGAAAGAGAGTCGAACACTGAAGCTTTCTTT	CATERESNTEAFF
.	TRBV9	TRBJ2-3	.	TGTGCCAGCAGCGTTTTCCAGGGGATGGGCACAGATACGCAGTATTTT	CASSVFQGMGTDTQYF
.	TRBV5-6	TRBJ2-3	TRBD2	TGTGCCAGCAGCTTGGCTCTAGCGGGAGGGGCAGATACGCAGTATTTT	CASSLALAGGADTQYF
.	TRBV5-1	TRBJ2-5	.	TGCGCCAGCAGCTTGTCAGGAGTCCAAGAGACCCAGTACTTC	CASSLSGVQETQYF
once	TRBV28	TRBJ2-7	.	TGTGCCAGCAGCCCCTTGAGAGACGAGCAGTACTTC	CASSPLRDEQYF
.	TRBV6-2/TRBV6-3	TRBJ1-5	.	TGTGCCAGCAGTTACCCGGGACACCGAAGAGGTAATCAGCCCCAGCATTTT	CASSYPGHRRGNQPQHF
.	TRBV10-3	TRBJ1-1	TRBD1	TGTGCCATCAGGGACAGGGAGGGTCGAACTGAAGCTTTCTTT	CAIRDREGRTEAFF
.	TRBV29-1	TRBJ1-1	.	TGCAGCGGGGGGGACGGAGGAGACACTGAAGCTTTCTTT	CSGGDGGDTEAFF
.	TRBV11-2	TRBJ2-3	.	TGTGCCAGCAGCTCACTCCGGGACGTGCGGAATACGCAGTATTTT	CASSSLRDVRNTQYF
.	TRBV2	TRBJ1-3	TRBD1	TGTGCCAGCAGTGAATTTCCGTCAGGGGGGAACACCATATATTTT	CASSEFPSGGNTIYF
.	TRBV12-3/TRBV12-4	TRBJ1-4	TRBD1	TGTGCCAGCTGGGACAGGACTAATGAAAAACTGTTTTTT	CASWDRTNEKLFF
.	TRBV5-1	TRBJ1-3	.	TGCGCCAGCAGCTTGGTCCCTTCGGAAAACACCATATATTTT	CASSLVPSENTIYF
.	TRBV10-1	TRBJ2-7	TRBD2	TGCGCCAGCAGTGAGTCAGGACTAGGCCTACACCCCTACGAGCAGTACTTC	CASSESGLGLHPYEQYF
.	TRBV18	TRBJ2-6	.	TGTGCCAGCTCACTCGGGACACTGCATGGGGCCAACGTCCTGACTTTC	CASSLGTLHGANVLTF
.	TRBV11-2	TRBJ2-7	.	TGTGCCAGCAGCTTAGAGTCAGAAATAGCTTACGAGCAGTACTTC	CASSLESEIAYEQYF
.	TRBV6-5	TRBJ2-1	.	TGTGCCAGCAGTTACTCCCGGCGGGCTAGCGCGAATGAGCAGTTCTTC	CASSYSRRASANEQFF
.	TRBV4-2	TRBJ2-6	.	TGTGCCAGCAGCCAAGAAAGACCCGCTTCTGGGGCCAACGTCCTGACTTTC	CASSQERPASGANVLTF
few	TRBV4-1	TRBJ1-2	.	TGCGCCAGCAGCCAAGTTCCCTTCCTCTATGGCTACACCTTC	CASSQVPFLYGYTF
.	TRBV5-4	TRBJ2-5	.	TGTGCCAGCAGCTTGGAACTAGCAGAGACCCAGTACTTC	CASSLELAETQYF
.	TRBV7-9	TRBJ1-1	.	TGTGCCAGCAGCCTGGGTCCGAGAGGGAGGAACACTGAAGCTTTCTTT	CASSLGPRGRNTEAFF
.	TRBV12-3/TRBV12-4	TRBJ1-2	.	TGTGCCAGCATCTGGTTGCCTGGCTACACCTTC	CASIWLPGYTF
.	TRBV7-9	TRBJ2-7	TRBD2	TGTGCCAGCAGCTTACGGCGGGAGTCGTACGAGCAGTACTTC	CASSLRRESYEQYF
.	TRBV10-3	TRBJ2-2	.	TGTGCCATCAGTAATGCAGGAAACACCGGGGAGCTGTTTTTT	CAISNAGNTGELFF
.	TRBV5-4	TRBJ2-7	TRBD2	TGTGCCAGCAGCCGAGAGAGCGGGAGCCTCGGCGAGCAGTACTTC	CASSRESGSLGEQYF
few	TRBV5-6	TRBJ1-2	TRBD1	TGTGCCAGCAGTCCACCGGGACAGGGGATCTATGGCTACACCTTC	CASSPPGQGIYGYTF